This T cell receptor (beta chain) was retrieved from a study of OX40 agonist ivuxolimab in advanced cancers. Sequencing was performed with immunoSEQ multiplex PCR; in TCRdb, only in-frame clones are kept and a portion is missing. In the table there are around 74,000 clones, about 90% of which are singletons. Germline lookup yields CDR1 SGHVS and CDR2 FQNEAQ. The CDR3 is 14 residues long. Trimming took off 5 bases at V and 10 bases at J, with 17 bases between the two ends. This receptor was obtained from an adult with an advanced solid tumor such as melanoma, head and neck, liver or kidney cancer. V gene TRBV7-8 combines with J gene TRBJ1-4; D possibly corresponds to TRBD1 (6 bases). This specimen consisted of CD4+ or CD8+ T cells sorted from blood, obtained in a trial of the OX40 agonist ivuxolimab. Here the CDR3 reads CASSVTGGGTKLFF. The DNA for the CDR3 is TGTGCCAGCAGCGTAACAGGAGGGGGGACAAAACTGTTTTTT.